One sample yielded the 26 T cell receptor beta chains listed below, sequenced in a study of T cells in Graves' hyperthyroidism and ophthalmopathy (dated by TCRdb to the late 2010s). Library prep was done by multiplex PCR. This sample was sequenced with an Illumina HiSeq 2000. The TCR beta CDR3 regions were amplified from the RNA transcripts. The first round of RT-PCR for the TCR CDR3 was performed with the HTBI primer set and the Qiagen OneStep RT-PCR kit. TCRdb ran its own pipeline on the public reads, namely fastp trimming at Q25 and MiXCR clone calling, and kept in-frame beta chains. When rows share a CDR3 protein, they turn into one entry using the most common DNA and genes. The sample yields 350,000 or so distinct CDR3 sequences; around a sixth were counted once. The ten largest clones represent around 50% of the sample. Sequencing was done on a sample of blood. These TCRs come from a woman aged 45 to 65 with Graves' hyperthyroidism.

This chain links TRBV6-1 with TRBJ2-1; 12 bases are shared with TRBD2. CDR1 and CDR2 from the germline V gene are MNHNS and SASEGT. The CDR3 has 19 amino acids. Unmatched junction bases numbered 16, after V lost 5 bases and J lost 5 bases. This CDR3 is CASSSRLAGVFSRNNEQFF. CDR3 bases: TGTGCCAGCAGTTCCCGACTAGCGGGGGTGTTTTCTCGAAACAATGAGCAGTTCTTC.

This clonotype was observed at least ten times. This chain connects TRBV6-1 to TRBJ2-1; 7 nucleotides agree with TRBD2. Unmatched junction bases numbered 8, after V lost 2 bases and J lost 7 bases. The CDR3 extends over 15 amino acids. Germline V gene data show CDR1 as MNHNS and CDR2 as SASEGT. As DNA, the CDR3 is TGTGCCAGCAGTGAATGGGGCGGGAGTACGAATGAGCAGTTCTTC. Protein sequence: CASSEWGGSTNEQFF.

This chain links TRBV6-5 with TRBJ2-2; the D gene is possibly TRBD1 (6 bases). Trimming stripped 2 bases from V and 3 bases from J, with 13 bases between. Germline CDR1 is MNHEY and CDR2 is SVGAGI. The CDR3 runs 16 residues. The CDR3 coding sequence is TGTGCCAGCAGTTACGAGCTAGCAGGGGACACCGGGGAGCTGTTTTTT. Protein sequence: CASSYELAGDTGELFF.

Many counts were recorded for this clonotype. The CDR3 loop is CASSLIQGGLSPLHF. The CDR3 nucleotides are TGTGCCAGCAGTCTCATACAGGGGGGGCTCTCACCCCTCCACTTT. V and J are TRBV6-1 and TRBJ1-6; 8 bases align to TRBD1. This CDR3 comprises 15 residues. The V gene's germline CDR1 is MNHNS and CDR2 SASEGT. The ends lost 5 bases at V and 10 bases at J; junction bases unmatched: 10.

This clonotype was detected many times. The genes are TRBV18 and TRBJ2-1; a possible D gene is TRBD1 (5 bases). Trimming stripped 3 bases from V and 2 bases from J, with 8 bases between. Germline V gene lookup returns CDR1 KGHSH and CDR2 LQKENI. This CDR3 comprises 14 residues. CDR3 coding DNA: TGTGCCAGCTCACCGACAGATGCCTACAATGAGCAGTTCTTC. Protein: CASSPTDAYNEQFF.

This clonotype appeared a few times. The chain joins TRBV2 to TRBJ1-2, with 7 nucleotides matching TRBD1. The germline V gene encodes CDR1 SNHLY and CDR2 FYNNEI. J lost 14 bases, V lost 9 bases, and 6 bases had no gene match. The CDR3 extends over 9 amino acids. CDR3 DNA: TGTGCCAGAGGACAGGACCCTACCTTC. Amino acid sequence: CARGQDPTF.

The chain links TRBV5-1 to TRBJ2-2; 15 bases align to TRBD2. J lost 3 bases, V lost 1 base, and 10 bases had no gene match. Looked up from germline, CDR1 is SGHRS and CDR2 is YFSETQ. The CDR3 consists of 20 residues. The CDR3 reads CASSLRPPGLAGGDTGELFF. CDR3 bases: TGCGCCAGCAGCTTGCGGCCGCCGGGACTAGCGGGAGGTGACACCGGGGAGCTGTTTTTT.

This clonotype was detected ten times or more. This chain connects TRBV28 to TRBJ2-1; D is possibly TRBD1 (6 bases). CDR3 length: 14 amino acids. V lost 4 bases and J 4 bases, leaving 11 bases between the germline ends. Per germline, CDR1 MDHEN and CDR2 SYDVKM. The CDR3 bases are TGTGCCAGCAGTTCCGGGACACTTTACAATGAGCAGTTCTTC. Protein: CASSSGTLYNEQFF.

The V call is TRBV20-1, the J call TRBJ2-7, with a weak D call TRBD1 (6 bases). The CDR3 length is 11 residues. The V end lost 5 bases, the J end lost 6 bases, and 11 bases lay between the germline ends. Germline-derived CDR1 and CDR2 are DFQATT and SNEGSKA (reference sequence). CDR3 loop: CSAYRDIEQYV. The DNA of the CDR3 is TGCAGTGCTTATCGGGACATCGAGCAGTACGTC.

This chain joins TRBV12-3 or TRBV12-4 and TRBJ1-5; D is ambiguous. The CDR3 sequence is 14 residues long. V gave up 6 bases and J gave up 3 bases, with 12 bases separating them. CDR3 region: CASSLGCSNQPQHF. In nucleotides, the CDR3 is TGTGCCAGCAGCCTGGGGTGCTCCAATCAGCCCCAGCATTTT.

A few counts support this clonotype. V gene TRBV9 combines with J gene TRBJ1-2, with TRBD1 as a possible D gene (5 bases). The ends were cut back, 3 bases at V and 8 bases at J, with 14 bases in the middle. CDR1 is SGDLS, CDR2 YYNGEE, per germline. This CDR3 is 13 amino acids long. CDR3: CASSAVGGRGYTF. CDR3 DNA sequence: TGTGCCAGCAGCGCCGTGGGGGGGAGAGGCTACACCTTC.

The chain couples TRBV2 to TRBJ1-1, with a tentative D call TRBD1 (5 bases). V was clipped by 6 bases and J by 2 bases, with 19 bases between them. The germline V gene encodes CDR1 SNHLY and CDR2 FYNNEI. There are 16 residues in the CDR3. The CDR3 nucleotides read TGTGCCAGCAGCCCGGAGCAGGGTTGGCTAAACACTGAAGCTTTCTTT. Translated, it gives CASSPEQGWLNTEAFF.

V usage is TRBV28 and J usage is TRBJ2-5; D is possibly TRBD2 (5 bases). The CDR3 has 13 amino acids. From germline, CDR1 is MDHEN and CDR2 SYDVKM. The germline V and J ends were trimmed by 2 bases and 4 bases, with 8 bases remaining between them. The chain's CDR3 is CASSLGSAETQYF. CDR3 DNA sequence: TGTGCCAGCAGTTTAGGGAGTGCAGAGACCCAGTACTTC.

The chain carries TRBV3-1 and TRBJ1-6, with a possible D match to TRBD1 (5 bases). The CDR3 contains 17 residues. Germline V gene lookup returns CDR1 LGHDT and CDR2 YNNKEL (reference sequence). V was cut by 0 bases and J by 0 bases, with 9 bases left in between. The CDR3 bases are TGTGCCAGCAGCCAAGACTTCGGGGGCTCCTATAATTCACCCCTCCACTTT. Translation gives CASSQDFGGSYNSPLHF.

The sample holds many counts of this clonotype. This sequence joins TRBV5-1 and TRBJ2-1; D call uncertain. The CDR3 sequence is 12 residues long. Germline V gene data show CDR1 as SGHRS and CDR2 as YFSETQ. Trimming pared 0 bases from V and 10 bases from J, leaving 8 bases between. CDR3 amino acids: CASSLATEEQFF. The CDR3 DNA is TGCGCCAGCAGCTTGGCCACTGAGGAGCAGTTCTTC.

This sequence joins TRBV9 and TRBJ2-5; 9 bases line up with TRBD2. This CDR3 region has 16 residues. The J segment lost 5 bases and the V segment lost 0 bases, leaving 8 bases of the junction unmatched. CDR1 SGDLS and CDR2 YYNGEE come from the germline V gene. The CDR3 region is CASSVVGAGGAETQYF. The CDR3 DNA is TGTGCCAGCAGCGTAGTAGGCGCGGGAGGGGCGGAGACCCAGTACTTC.

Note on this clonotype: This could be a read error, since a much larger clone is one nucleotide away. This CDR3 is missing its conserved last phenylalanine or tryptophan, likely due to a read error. In nucleotides, the CDR3 is TGTGCCAGCAGTTCGGACAGAGAGAATTCACCCCTCCACCTT. This sequence encodes CASSSDRENSPLHL. The rearrangement links TRBV12-3 or TRBV12-4 to TRBJ1-6, with TRBD1 as a possible D gene (6 bases). This CDR3 has 14 residues. Between the trimmed V and J ends, which lost 4 bases and 7 bases, there was a span of 11 bases.

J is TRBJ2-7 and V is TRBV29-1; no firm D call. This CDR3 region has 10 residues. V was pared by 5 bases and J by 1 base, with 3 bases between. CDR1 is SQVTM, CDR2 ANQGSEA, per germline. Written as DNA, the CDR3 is TGCAGCGTTTGGTCCTACGAGCAGTACTTC. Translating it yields CSVWSYEQYF.

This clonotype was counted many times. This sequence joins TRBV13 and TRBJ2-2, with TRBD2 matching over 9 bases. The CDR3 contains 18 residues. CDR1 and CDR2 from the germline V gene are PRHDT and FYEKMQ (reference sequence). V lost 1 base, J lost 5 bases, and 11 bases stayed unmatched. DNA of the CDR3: TGTGCCAGCAGCTTAGTGTCCCGTAGCGGGAGCGGGACCGGGGAGCTGTTTTTT. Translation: CASSLVSRSGSGTGELFF. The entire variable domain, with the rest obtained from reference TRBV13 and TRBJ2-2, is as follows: AAGVIQSPRHLIKEKRETATLKCYPIPRHDTVYWYQQGPGQDPQFLISFYEKMQSDKGSIPDRFSAQQFSDYHSELNMSSLELGDSALYFCASSLVSRSGSGTGELFFGEGSRLTVL.

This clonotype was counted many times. CDR3 amino acids: CASNEGTGGPDTQYF. The DNA for the CDR3 is TGTGCCAGCAACGAGGGGACGGGGGGCCCAGATACGCAGTATTTT. The chain has TRBV11-2 and TRBJ2-3, with a weak D call TRBD2 (7 bases). Germline CDR1 is SGHAT and CDR2 is FQNNGV. The V end lost 7 bases, the J end lost 4 bases, and 18 bases lay between the germline ends. The length of the CDR3 is 15 residues.

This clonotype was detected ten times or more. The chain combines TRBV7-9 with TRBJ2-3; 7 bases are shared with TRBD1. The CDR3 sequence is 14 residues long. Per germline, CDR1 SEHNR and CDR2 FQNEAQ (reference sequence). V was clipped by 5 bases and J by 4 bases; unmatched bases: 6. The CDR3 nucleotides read TGTGCCAGCAGCGCTTCAACAGGGGCAGATACGCAGTATTTT. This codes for CASSASTGADTQYF. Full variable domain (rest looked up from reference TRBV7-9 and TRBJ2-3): DTGVSQNPRHKITKRGQNVTFRCDPISEHNRLYWYRQTLGQGPEFLTYFQNEAQLEKSRLLSDRFSAERPKGSFSTLEIQRTEQGDSAMYLCASSASTGADTQYFGPGTRLTVL.

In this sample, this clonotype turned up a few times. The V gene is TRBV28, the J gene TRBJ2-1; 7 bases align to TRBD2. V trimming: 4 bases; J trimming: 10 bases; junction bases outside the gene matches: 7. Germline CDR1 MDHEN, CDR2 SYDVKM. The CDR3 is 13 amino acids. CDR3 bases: TGTGCCAGCAGTTCTCCTAGCGGCGGGGAGCAGTTCTTC. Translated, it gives CASSSPSGGEQFF.

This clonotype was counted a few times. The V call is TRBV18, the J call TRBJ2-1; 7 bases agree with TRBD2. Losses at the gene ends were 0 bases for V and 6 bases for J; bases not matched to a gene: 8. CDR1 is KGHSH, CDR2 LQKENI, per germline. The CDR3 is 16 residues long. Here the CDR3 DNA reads TGTGCCAGCTCACCACCGAGGGCTAGCGGAGTCAATGAGCAGTTCTTC. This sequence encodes CASSPPRASGVNEQFF.

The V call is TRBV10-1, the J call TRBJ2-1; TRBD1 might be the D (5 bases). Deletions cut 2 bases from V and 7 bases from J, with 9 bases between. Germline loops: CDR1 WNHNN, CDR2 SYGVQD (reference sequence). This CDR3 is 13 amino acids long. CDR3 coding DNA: TGCGCCAGCAGTGAGACCCCAGGGAATGAGCAGTTCTTC. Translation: CASSETPGNEQFF.

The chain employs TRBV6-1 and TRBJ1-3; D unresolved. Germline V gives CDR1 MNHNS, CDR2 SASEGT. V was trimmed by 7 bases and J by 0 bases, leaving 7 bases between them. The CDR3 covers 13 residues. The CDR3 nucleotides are TGTGCCAGCAAAGGGTTCTCTGGAAACACCATATATTTT. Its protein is CASKGFSGNTIYF.

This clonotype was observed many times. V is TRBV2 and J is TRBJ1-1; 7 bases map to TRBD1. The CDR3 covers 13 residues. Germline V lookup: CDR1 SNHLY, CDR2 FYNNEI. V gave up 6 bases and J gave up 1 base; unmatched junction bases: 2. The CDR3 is CASRTGPNTEAFF. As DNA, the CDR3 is TGTGCCAGCAGGACAGGGCCGAACACTGAAGCTTTCTTT.